This TCR beta chain appears in the sequencing data of a study of CD8+ T cells in alopecia areata. The sequencing template was cDNA reverse transcribed from extracted RNA. Here immunoSEQ multiplex PCR was the method, and the copy in TCRdb shows in-frame clones only, minus some. The table lists approximately 280,000 clones, roughly 64% of them singletons. From germline, CDR1 is SEHNR and CDR2 FQNEAQ (reference sequence). This CDR3 region has 15 residues. With 6 bases clipped from V and 4 bases from J, the junction kept 9 bases outside the gene matches. Only a few counts were recorded for this clone. Treatment in this sample: oral pan-JAK inhibitor, 5-10 mg twice daily.

This sequence originates from a human donor with alopecia areata. This specimen consisted of CD4+ T cells sorted from blood, obtained at week 24, from a patient treated with tofacitinib. This chain joins TRBV7-9 and TRBJ2-1; TRBD2 aligns across 7 bases. CDR3 nucleotides: TGTGCCAGCAGTGGGAGGGGAAATTCTTACAATGAGCAGTTCTTC. This translates into CASSGRGNSYNEQFF.